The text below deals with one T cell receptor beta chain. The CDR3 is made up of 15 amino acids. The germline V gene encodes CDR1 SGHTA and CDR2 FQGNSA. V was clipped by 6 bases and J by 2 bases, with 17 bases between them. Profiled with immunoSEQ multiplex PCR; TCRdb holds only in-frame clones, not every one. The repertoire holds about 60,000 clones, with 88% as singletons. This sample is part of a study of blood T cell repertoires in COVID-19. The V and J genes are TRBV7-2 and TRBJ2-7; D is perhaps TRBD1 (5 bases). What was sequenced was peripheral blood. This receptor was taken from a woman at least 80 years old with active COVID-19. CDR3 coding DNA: TGTGCCAGCAGGAAGGACCCGACAGCAACCTACGAGCAGTACTTC. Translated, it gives CASRKDPTATYEQYF.